This T cell receptor beta chain was observed in a study of T-cell memory formation after mild COVID-19. Constant-segment primers served in 5'RACE that generated TCR alpha and TCR beta cDNA libraries bearing sample barcodes and UMIs. Using its own MiXCR run on the 5' RACE reads, TCRdb lists one record per CDR3 protein. The sample lists hundreds of thousands of distinct CDR3 sequences, 17% occurring once. This CDR3 is built from 17 residues. Trimming at V came to 4 bases and at J to 6 bases, leaving 14 bases not matched to a gene. Per the germline V gene, CDR1 is MNHEY and CDR2 is SVGEGT. As concerns this clonotype: The target antigen is unknown.

General observations from the study: Researchers found some responding clones in pre-infection memory, a sign that cross-reactive memory joined. Clones which contracted sat mainly in CM and EM if CD4+, and in EMRA if CD8+. Unconfirmed was the SARS-CoV-2 specificity of second-wave clones that peaked on day 37.

V is TRBV6-2 or TRBV6-3 and J is TRBJ2-3; 9 bases are a match to TRBD1. What was sequenced was PBMCs or a T cell subset sorted from them (not recorded which). The TCR originated in an adult woman who had mild COVID-19 (a few samples of this study predate the infection). Cell type and time point are not known. The CDR3 bases are TGTGCCAGCAGTTCGCCCTGGACAGGGGCGTTTGAGGATACGCAGTATTTT. Protein: CASSSPWTGAFEDTQYF.